Listed below are T cell receptor beta chains from one sample, sequenced in a study of T cells expressing NK-cell markers. TCRdb reanalyzed the 5' RACE reads, giving one entry per CDR3 protein sequence and no DNA. The sample table includes about 150,000 distinct CDR3 sequences. Sequenced: blood T cells: a sorted CD56 or NKG2C T cell subset, CD4+ or CD8+ T cells, or bulk PBMC T cells (not recorded which). Source of these receptors: a woman aged 45-65 years in good health. CDR3s include the opening cysteine and the closing phenylalanine or tryptophan.

length,V,J,CDR3
14,TRBV7-8,TRBJ2-3,CASNPDMSTDTQYF
16,TRBV9,TRBJ2-7,CASSVEEDGSSYEQYF
16,TRBV20-1,TRBJ2-1,CSARDIVRERYNEQFF
15,TRBV28,TRBJ2-5,CASSLSATYQETQYF
13,TRBV6-5,TRBJ2-2,CASRIPLGGELFF
13,TRBV7-9,TRBJ1-2,CASSFDGNYGYTF
15,TRBV11-2,TRBJ1-4,CASTTPGRGREKLFF
13,TRBV11-3,TRBJ2-1,CASSPRGDYEQFF
14,TRBV29-1,TRBJ2-1,CSVEIGRRYNEQFF
15,TRBV28,TRBJ2-7,CASTNGETGTYEQYF
13,TRBV20-1,TRBJ2-1,CSLRVLAYNEQFF
12,TRBV29-1,TRBJ2-1,CSVLLGPYEQFF
11,TRBV29-1,TRBJ2-1,CSVALGNEQFF
15,TRBV24-1,TRBJ2-5,CATSDHSGSPETQYF
11,TRBV29-1,TRBJ2-7,CSVGGNYEQYF
14,TRBV4-1,TRBJ1-2,CASSQTTGNYGYTF
15,TRBV6-5,TRBJ2-7,CASSYSQGDSYEQYF
15,TRBV4-1,TRBJ2-1,CASSQESGLDNEQFF
15,TRBV12-3/TRBV12-4,TRBJ1-2,CASSLWQPVGYGYTF
15,TRBV4-2,TRBJ1-4,CASSPTGFGGEKLFF
16,TRBV20-1,TRBJ1-1,CSARDLGQLSNTEAFF
16,TRBV15,TRBJ2-1,CATSVKRAGGGSEQFF
13,TRBV6-4,TRBJ1-1,CASSVSPNFEAFF
13,TRBV19,TRBJ2-1,CASSIGLLGEQFF
11,TRBV12-5,TRBJ2-1,CASALEDEQFF
14,TRBV6-5,TRBJ2-5,CASSYSSGLSTQYF
15,TRBV28,TRBJ2-1,CASSLFRTGGVGEFF
15,TRBV11-2,TRBJ2-3,CASSLRGGDPDTQYF
15,TRBV29-1,TRBJ2-1,CSVETGSTGNNEQFF
16,TRBV28,TRBJ2-1,CASSLPRQVPYNEQFF
11,TRBV4-1,TRBJ2-1,CASRQGNEQFF
14,TRBV12-3/TRBV12-4,TRBJ1-5,CASSLTVSHQPQHF
16,TRBV7-6,TRBJ2-3,CASSLAPGIHTDTQYF
18,TRBV4-1,TRBJ2-2,CASSLPPGVAGVTGELFF
11,TRBV29-1,TRBJ2-1,CSVEQILGQFF
13,TRBV7-3,TRBJ2-5,CASSLIAQETQYF
14,TRBV24-1,TRBJ1-5,CATSESDRSKPQHF
14,TRBV2,TRBJ2-7,CASSEARSRDEQYF
15,TRBV27,TRBJ2-1,CASSSYSGTSSEQFF
15,TRBV27,TRBJ2-2,CASTLGGPNTGELFF
13,TRBV5-5,TRBJ2-7,CASKGGGGDEQYF
13,TRBV2,TRBJ2-1,CARAGGPVDEQFF
13,TRBV6-1,TRBJ2-3,CASRQGSTDTQYF
14,TRBV15,TRBJ1-1,CATSRDLTNTEAFF
15,TRBV14,TRBJ1-2,CASSQDVRAGDGYTF
16,TRBV6-9,TRBJ2-1,CASSYSASEGDNEQFF
16,TRBV10-1,TRBJ2-4,CASSESGGVAKNIQYF
15,TRBV7-6,TRBJ2-7,CASSPATSSSYEQYF
15,TRBV12-3/TRBV12-4,TRBJ2-1,CASSTSGRAFGEQFF
15,TRBV5-1,TRBJ1-1,CASSLERGMNTEAFF
14,TRBV24-1,TRBJ2-1,CATSGSGAYNEQFF
12,TRBV24-1,TRBJ2-1,CATSAPYNEQFF
14,TRBV2,TRBJ2-1,CASRSEAYHNEQFF
11,TRBV24-1,TRBJ2-3,CATRGEGTQYF
14,TRBV5-6,TRBJ2-1,CASSLGWIRNEQFF
11,TRBV10-3,TRBJ1-1,CAIRKGGEAFF
15,TRBV12-3/TRBV12-4,TRBJ2-7,CASSLAGAFSYEQYF
14,TRBV7-9,TRBJ2-7,CASSHTGVPYEQYF